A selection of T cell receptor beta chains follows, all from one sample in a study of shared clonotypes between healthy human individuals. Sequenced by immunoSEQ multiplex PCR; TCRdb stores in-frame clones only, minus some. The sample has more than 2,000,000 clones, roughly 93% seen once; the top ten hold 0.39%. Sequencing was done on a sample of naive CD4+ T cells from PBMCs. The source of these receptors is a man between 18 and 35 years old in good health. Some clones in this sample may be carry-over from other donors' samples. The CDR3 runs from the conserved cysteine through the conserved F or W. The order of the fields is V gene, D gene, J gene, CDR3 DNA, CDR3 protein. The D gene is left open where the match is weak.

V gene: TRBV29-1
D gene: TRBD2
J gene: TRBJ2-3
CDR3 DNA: TGCAGCACAGCCGGGACTATGACAGATACGCAGTATTTT
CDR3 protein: CSTAGTMTDTQYF

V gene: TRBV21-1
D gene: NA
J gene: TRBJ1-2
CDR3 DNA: TGTGCCAGCGAACGTCAGGGGGGTTATGGCTACACCTTC
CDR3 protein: CASERQGGYGYTF

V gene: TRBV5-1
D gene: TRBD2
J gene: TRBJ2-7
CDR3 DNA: TGCGCCAGCAGCTACGGGACTAGCGGGAGCTCCTACGAGCAGTACTTC
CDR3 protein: CASSYGTSGSSYEQYF

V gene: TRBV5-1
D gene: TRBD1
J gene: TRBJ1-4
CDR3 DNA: TGCGCCAGCAGAGAACAGGGGGCTAATGAAAAACTGTTTTTT
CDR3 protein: CASREQGANEKLFF

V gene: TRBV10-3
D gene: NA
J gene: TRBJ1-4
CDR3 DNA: TGTGCCATCAGTGAGTCCGGCAGGCTAGGTGAAAAACTGTTTTTT
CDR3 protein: CAISESGRLGEKLFF

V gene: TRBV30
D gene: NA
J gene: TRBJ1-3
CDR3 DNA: TGTGCCTGGAGTGTAGCAGGGGTGGGCACCATATATTTT
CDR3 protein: CAWSVAGVGTIYF

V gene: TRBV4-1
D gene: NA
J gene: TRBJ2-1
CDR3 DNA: TGCGCCAGCAGCCGAACGGGGGCAACCTACAATGAGCAGTTCTTC
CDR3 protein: CASSRTGATYNEQFF

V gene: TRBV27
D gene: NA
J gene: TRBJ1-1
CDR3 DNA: TGTGCCAGCAGTTCTCGACAGGCGGACCTAGTTGAAGCTTTCTTT
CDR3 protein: CASSSRQADLVEAFF

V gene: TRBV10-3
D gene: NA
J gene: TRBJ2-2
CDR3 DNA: TGTGCCATCAGTCAGGGTACGAACACCGGGGAGCTGTTTTTT
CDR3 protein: CAISQGTNTGELFF

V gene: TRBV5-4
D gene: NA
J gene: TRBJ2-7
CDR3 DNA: TGTGCCAGCAGCCGGTCAATGAGGACAGCGACTTACGAGCAGTACTTC
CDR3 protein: CASSRSMRTATYEQYF

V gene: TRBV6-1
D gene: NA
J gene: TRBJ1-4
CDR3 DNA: TGTGCCAGCAGTGAAGCGTGGGGAGAAAAACTGTTTTTT
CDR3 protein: CASSEAWGEKLFF

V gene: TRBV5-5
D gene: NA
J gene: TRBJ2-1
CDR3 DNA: TGTGCCAGCAGCTTGTCCGCAGGGGCCTACAATGAGCAGTTCTTC
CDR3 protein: CASSLSAGAYNEQFF

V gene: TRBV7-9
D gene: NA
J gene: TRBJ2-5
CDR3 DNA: TGTGCCAGCAGCTTAGACAGAACCGCTACGTCGCAGTACTTC
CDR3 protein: CASSLDRTATSQYF

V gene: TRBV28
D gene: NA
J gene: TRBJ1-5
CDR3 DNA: TGTGCCAGCAGTAGTTACAAGAAAAATCAGCCCCAGCATTTT
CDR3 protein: CASSSYKKNQPQHF

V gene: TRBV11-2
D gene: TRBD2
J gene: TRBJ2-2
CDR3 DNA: TGTGCCAGCAGCTCCGATAGCGGGGGGGCGAACACCGGGGAGCTGTTTTTT
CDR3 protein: CASSSDSGGANTGELFF

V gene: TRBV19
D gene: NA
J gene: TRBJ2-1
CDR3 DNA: TGTGCCAGTAGTATAGATCCGGGGGACTTAGAGCAGTTCTTC
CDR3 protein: CASSIDPGDLEQFF